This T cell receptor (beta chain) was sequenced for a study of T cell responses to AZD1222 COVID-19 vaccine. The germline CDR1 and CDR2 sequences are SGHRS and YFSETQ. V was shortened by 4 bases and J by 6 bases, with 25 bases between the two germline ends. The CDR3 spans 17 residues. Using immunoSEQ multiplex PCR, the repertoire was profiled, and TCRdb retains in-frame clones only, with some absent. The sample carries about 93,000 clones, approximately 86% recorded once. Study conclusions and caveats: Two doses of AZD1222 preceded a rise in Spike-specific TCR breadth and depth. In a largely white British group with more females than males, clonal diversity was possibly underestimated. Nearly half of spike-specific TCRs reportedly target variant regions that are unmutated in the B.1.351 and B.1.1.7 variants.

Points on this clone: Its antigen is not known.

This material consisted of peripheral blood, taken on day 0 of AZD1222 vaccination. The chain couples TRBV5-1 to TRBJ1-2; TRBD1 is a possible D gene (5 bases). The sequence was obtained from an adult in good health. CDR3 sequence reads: CASSPMSAGTTGNGYTF. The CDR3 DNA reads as TGCGCCAGCAGCCCGATGTCAGCCGGGACCACTGGAAATGGCTACACCTTC.